This T cell receptor (beta chain) was sequenced for a study of T-cell reconstitution after alpha-beta-depleted transplantation in children. Trimming removed 0 bases from V and 9 bases from J, with 7 bases in between. Germline CDR1 SGHTA, CDR2 FQGTGA. CDR3 length: 12 amino acids. This clonotype was picked up a small number of times. The antigen is unknown. Unique molecular identifiers were built into the TCRbeta library. One entry per CDR3 protein, called by TCRdb with MiXCR from the PCR reads. The sample yields around 31,000 distinct CDR3 sequences, roughly 6.7% seen once. General observations from the study: Expanded graft clones numbering several hundred reportedly gave rise to alpha-beta T cells about two months after transplant. A year had passed since transplant, and T-cell counts and diversity by then came mostly from newly produced T cells. Surviving recipient T cells and intrathymic progenitors accounted for some patients' high TCRbeta diversity at day 60.

Sequenced here: peripheral blood, sampled 60 days after TCRalphabeta/CD19-depleted stem cell transplant. V gene TRBV7-3 combines with J gene TRBJ2-3; no clear D. The receptor's source is a child less than two years old who had a stem cell transplant for acute myeloid leukemia, so the T cells may come from the graft donor. CDR3 nucleotide sequence: TGTGCCAGCAGCTTAACTAGTAGCACGCAGTATTTT. This translates into CASSLTSSTQYF.